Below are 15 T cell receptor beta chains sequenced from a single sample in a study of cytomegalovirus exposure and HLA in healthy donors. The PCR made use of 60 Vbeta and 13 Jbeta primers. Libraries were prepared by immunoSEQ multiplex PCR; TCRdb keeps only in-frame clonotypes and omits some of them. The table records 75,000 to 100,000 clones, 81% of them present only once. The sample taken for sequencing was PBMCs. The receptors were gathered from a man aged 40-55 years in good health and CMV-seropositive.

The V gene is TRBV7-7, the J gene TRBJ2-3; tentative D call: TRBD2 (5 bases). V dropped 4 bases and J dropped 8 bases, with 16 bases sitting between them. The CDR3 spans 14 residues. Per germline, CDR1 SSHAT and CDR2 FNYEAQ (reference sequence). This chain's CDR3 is CASSSGITESTQYF. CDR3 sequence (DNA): TGTGCCAGCAGCTCCGGGATAACAGAAAGTACGCAGTATTTT. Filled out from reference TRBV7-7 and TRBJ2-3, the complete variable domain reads GAGVSQSPRYKVTKRGQDVTLRCDPISSHATLYWYQQALGQGPEFLTYFNYEAQPDKSGLPSDRFSAERPEGSISTLTIQRTEQRDSAMYRCASSSGITESTQYFGPGTRLTVL.

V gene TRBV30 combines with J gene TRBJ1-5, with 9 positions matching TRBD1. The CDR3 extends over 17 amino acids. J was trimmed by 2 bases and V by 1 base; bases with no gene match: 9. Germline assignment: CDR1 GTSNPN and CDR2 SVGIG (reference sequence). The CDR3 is CAWSGGTGPLGNQPQHF. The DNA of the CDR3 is TGTGCCTGGAGTGGGGGGACAGGGCCTTTGGGCAATCAGCCCCAGCATTTT.

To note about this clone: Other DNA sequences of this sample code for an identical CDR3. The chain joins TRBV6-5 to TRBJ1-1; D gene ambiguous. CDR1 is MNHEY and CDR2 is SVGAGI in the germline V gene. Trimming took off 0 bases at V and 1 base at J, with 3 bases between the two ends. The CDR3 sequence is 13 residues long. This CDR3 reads CASSYSRNTEAFF. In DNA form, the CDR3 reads TGTGCCAGCAGTTACTCCCGGAACACTGAAGCTTTCTTT.

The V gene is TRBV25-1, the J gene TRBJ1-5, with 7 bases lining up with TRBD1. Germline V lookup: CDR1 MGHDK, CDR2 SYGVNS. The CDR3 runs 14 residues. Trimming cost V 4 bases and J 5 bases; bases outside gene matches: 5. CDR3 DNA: TGTGCCAGCAGTGGGTGGGACAGCTATCAGCCCCAGCATTTT. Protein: CASSGWDSYQPQHF.

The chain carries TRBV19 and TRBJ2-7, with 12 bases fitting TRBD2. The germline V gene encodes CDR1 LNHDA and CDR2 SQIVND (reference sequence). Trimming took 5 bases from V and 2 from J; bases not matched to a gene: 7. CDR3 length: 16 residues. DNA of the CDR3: TGTGCCAGTAGTCCAGGACTAGCGGGGAGTCCCTACGAGCAGTACTTC. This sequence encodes CASSPGLAGSPYEQYF.

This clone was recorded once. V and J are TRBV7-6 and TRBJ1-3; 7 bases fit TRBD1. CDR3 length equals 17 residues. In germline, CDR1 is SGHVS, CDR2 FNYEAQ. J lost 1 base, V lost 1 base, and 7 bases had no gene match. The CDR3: CASSLEAKGASGNTIYF. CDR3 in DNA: TGTGCCAGCAGCTTAGAGGCCAAGGGGGCGTCTGGAAACACCATATATTTT.

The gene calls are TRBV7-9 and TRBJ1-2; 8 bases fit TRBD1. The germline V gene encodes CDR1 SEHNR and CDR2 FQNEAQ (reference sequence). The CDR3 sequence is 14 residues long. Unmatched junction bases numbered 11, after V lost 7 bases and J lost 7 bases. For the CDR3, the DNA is TGTGCCAGCAACCTGGGAAACAGGGGGACTGGCTACACCTTC. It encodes CASNLGNRGTGYTF.

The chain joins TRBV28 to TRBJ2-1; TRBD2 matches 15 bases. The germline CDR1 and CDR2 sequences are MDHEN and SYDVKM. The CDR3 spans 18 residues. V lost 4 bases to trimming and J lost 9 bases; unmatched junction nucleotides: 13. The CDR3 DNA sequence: TGTGCCAGCAGTTCCAACCACCTCGGACTAGCGGGAGGGGGTGAGCAGTTCTTC. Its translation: CASSSNHLGLAGGGEQFF.

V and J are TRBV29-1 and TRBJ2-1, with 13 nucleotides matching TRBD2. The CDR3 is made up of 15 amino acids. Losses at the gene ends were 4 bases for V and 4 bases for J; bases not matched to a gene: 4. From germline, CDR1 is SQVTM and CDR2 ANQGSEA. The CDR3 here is CSVGGGLAGYNEQFF. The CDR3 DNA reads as TGCAGCGTTGGAGGGGGACTAGCGGGGTACAATGAGCAGTTCTTC.

This CDR3 is CASSLDSTTDTQYF. CDR3 DNA: TGTGCCAGCAGCTTGGACAGTACCACAGATACGCAGTATTTT. This chain uses TRBV5-4 with TRBJ2-3; D is uncertain. V lost 0 bases and J lost 2, with 7 bases in between. The length of the CDR3 is 14 residues. Germline V gene data show CDR1 as SGHNT and CDR2 as YYREEE (reference sequence).

The CDR3 loop reads CASGGSGALSSYEQYF. CDR3 bases: TGTGCCAGCGGGGGGAGCGGAGCCCTTAGTTCCTACGAGCAGTACTTC. V and J are TRBV27 and TRBJ2-7; a possible D gene is TRBD2 (6 bases). V was cut by 8 bases and J by 1 base, with 21 bases left in between. The germline gives CDR1 MNHEY, CDR2 SMNVEV (reference sequence). The length of the CDR3 is 16 residues.

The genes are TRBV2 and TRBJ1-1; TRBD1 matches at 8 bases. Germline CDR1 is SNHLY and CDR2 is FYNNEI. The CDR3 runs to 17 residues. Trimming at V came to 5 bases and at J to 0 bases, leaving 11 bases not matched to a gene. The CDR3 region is CASSRTPGQVLNTEAFF. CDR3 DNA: TGTGCCAGCAGTCGTACTCCGGGACAGGTCCTGAACACTGAAGCTTTCTTT.

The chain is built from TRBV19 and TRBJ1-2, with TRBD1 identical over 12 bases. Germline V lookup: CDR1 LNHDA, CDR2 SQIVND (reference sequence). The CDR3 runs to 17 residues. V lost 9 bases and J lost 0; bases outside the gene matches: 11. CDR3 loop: CASRTGTGGVPNYGYTF. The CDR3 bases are TGTGCCAGCCGGACCGGGACAGGGGGCGTCCCTAACTATGGCTACACCTTC. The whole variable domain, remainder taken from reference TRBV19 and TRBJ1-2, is DGGITQSPKYLFRKEGQNVTLSCEQNLNHDAMYWYRQDPGQGLRLIYYSQIVNDFQKGDIAEGYSVSREKKESFPLTVTSAQKNPTAFYLCASRTGTGGVPNYGYTFGSGTRLTVV.

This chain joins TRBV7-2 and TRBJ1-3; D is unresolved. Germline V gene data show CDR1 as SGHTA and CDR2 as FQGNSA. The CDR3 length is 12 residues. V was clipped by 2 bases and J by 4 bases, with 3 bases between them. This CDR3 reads CASSLIGNTIYF. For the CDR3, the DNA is TGTGCCAGCAGCTTAATAGGAAACACCATATATTTT.

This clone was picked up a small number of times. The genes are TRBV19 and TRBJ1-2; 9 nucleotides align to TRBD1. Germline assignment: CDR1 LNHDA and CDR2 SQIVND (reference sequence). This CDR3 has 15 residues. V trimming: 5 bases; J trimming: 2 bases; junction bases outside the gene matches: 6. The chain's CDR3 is CASSGPGQGNYGYTF. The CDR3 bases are TGTGCCAGTAGTGGACCCGGACAGGGGAACTATGGCTACACCTTC.